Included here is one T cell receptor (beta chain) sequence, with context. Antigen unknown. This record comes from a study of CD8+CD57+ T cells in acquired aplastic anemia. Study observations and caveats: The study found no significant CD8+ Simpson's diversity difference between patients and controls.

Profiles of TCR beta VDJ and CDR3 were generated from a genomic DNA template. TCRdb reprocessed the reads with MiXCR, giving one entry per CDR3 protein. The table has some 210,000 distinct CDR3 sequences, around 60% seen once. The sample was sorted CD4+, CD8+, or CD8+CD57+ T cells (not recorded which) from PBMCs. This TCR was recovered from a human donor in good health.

The CDR3 region is CASSGAGGRNEQFF. DNA for the CDR3: TGTGCCAGCAGCGGAGCGGGGGGGCGCAATGAGCAGTTCTTC. This sequence joins TRBV9 and TRBJ2-1; 10 bases fit TRBD2. V lost 3 bases, J lost 6 bases, and 3 bases stayed unmatched. Germline CDR1 reads SGDLS; CDR2 reads YYNGEE. CDR3 length: 14 residues.